These T cell receptor beta chains were read from a single sample in a study of beta chain features in type 1 diabetes. The repertoire was sequenced with immunoSEQ multiplex PCR; TCRdb's copy has only in-frame clones and lacks some. Among 130,000 to 150,000 clones listed, roughly 50% were seen once. The sequencing input was Tregs from blood. These receptors all come from a man aged 18 to 30 in good health. CDR3s include the opening cysteine and the closing phenylalanine or tryptophan. Each record gives: clone size, V gene, CDR3 protein. Clone sizes are given selectively: once, few, many, or a class where the clone is expanded.

clone size: -; V gene: TRBV19; CDR3 protein: CASWTGGSGNTEAFF
clone size: few; V gene: TRBV6-5; CDR3 protein: CASSNRYNEQFF
clone size: -; V gene: TRBV9; CDR3 protein: CASSVGASGGVQETQYF
clone size: -; V gene: TRBV28; CDR3 protein: CASSLAGPVRGEQYF
clone size: -; V gene: TRBV28; CDR3 protein: CASSQMTGIPNRETQYF
clone size: few; V gene: TRBV29-1; CDR3 protein: CSASGSSYNEQFF
clone size: once; V gene: TRBV7-2; CDR3 protein: CASSPAGTFSTDTQYF
clone size: -; V gene: TRBV7-9; CDR3 protein: CASRRRAGQVHNEQFF
clone size: few; V gene: TRBV4-2; CDR3 protein: CASSQDSGVSGYTF
clone size: few; V gene: TRBV7-9; CDR3 protein: CASSPTGGQPQHF
clone size: -; V gene: TRBV15; CDR3 protein: CATSREPAANTGELFF
clone size: few; V gene: TRBV28; CDR3 protein: CASSSTGSSGANVLTF
clone size: few; V gene: TRBV25-1; CDR3 protein: CASSANRVTEAFF
clone size: -; V gene: TRBV4-2; CDR3 protein: CASSGRDYYNEQFF
clone size: few; V gene: TRBV15; CDR3 protein: CATSRDFSVGGRGSPLHF
clone size: -; V gene: TRBV30; CDR3 protein: CAWKVAGGYEQYF
clone size: -; V gene: TRBV5-1; CDR3 protein: CASSAGLAGAPETQYF
clone size: -; V gene: TRBV27; CDR3 protein: CASRRDRTGGYPNTEAFF
clone size: -; V gene: TRBV28; CDR3 protein: CASSLTSGLLDEQFF
clone size: -; V gene: TRBV7-8; CDR3 protein: CASSLSQGGLEAFF
clone size: -; V gene: TRBV27; CDR3 protein: CASSLSLNYGYTF
clone size: -; V gene: TRBV7-9; CDR3 protein: CAISPGTVSTDTQYF
clone size: -; V gene: TRBV28; CDR3 protein: CASSSRLAGVETQYF
clone size: -; V gene: TRBV5-1; CDR3 protein: CASSLGAGAGNTIYF
clone size: -; V gene: TRBV4-3; CDR3 protein: CASSQGGGAVNIQYF
clone size: few; V gene: TRBV23-1; CDR3 protein: CASSQSRRLARWDYNEQFF
clone size: -; V gene: TRBV27; CDR3 protein: CASSLRVGGQGEDQPQHF
clone size: few; V gene: TRBV5-1; CDR3 protein: CASSLAGLGSGANVLTF
clone size: few; V gene: TRBV5-1; CDR3 protein: CASSSPWTSGDSYEQYF
clone size: -; V gene: TRBV27; CDR3 protein: CASTGQGNTEAFF
clone size: -; V gene: TRBV5-4; CDR3 protein: CASSRTSGRYPSEQYF
clone size: -; V gene: TRBV6-5; CDR3 protein: CASSSLGGREKLFF
clone size: -; V gene: TRBV7-2; CDR3 protein: CASSPQGRAGANVLTF
clone size: -; V gene: TRBV4-3; CDR3 protein: CASSPGYYSPLHF
clone size: once; V gene: TRBV30; CDR3 protein: CAWRGGAVSTEAFF
clone size: -; V gene: TRBV15; CDR3 protein: CATSRVRSSGANVLTF
clone size: -; V gene: TRBV4-1; CDR3 protein: CASSPVLTGGRYEQYF
clone size: few; V gene: TRBV19; CDR3 protein: CASIRSAGDPYNEQFF
clone size: -; V gene: TRBV19; CDR3 protein: CASSITINHRGETEAFF
clone size: -; V gene: TRBV7-9; CDR3 protein: CASSPTITGQPQHF
clone size: -; V gene: TRBV30; CDR3 protein: CAWSDRGSGYTF
clone size: -; V gene: TRBV7-9; CDR3 protein: CASSSHSGGGQETQYF
clone size: -; V gene: TRBV30; CDR3 protein: CAWNSDLSGANVLTF
clone size: -; V gene: TRBV9; CDR3 protein: CASSPLSSYNEQFF
clone size: -; V gene: TRBV7-2; CDR3 protein: CASSLWAGLAGTGELFF
clone size: few; V gene: TRBV30; CDR3 protein: CAWSVWTGSGANVLTF
clone size: -; V gene: TRBV7-9; CDR3 protein: CASSLLQGRGYTF